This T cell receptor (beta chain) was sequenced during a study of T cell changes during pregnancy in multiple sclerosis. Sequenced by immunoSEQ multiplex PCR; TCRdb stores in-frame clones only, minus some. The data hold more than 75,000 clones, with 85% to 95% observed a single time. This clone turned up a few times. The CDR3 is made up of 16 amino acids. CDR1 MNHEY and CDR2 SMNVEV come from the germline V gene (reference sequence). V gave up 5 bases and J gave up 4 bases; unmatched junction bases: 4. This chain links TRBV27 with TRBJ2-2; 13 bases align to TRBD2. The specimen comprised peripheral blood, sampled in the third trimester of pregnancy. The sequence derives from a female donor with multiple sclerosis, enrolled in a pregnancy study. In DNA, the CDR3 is TGTGCCAGCAGTCCCGGACTAGCGGGGGCCACCGGGGAGCTGTTTTTT. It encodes CASSPGLAGATGELFF.